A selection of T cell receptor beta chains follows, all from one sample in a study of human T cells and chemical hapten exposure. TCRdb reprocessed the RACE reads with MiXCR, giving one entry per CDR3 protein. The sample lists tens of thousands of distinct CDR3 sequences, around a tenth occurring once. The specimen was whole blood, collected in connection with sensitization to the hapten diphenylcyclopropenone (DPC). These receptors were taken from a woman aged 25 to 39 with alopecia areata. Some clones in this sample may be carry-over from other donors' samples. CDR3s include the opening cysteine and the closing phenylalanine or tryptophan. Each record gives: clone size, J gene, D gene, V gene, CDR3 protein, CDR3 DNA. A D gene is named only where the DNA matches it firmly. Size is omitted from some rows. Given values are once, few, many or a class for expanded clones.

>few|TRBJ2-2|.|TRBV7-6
CASSSVWGPGTKAFNTGELFF
TGTGCCAGCAGCTCGGTTTGGGGGCCTGGAACTAAGGCCTTTAACACCGGGGAGCTGTTTTTT
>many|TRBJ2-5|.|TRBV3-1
CASSQGRETQYF
TGTGCCAGCAGCCAGGGGCGGGAGACCCAGTACTTC
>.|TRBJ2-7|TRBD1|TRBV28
CASSRQGPYEQYF
TGTGCCAGCAGTAGACAGGGGCCCTACGAGCAGTACTTC
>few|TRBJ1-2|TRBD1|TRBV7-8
CASIPGQGGYGYTF
TGTGCCAGCATCCCGGGACAGGGAGGTTATGGCTACACCTTC
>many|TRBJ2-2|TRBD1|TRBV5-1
CASSWTGTGPNTGELFF
TGCGCCAGCAGCTGGACTGGGACAGGGCCGAACACCGGGGAGCTGTTTTTT
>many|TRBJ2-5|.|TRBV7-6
CASSFTHQETQYF
TGTGCCAGCAGCTTCACCCACCAAGAGACCCAGTACTTC
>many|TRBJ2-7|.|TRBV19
CASSSGTGSSYEQYF
TGTGCCAGTAGTTCCGGGACGGGAAGCTCCTACGAGCAGTACTTC
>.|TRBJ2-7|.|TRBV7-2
CASSLDDTAYEQYF
TGTGCCAGCAGCTTAGATGACACAGCCTACGAGCAGTACTTC
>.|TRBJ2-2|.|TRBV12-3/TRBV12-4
CASTFWEDIRTGELFF
TGTGCCAGCACCTTTTGGGAAGACATTCGCACCGGGGAGCTGTTTTTT
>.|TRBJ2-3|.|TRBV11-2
CASSLDLIVLRDTQYF
TGTGCCAGCAGCTTAGATCTGATAGTTTTGAGGGATACGCAGTATTTT
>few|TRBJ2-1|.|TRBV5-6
CASSLGEGSEQFF
TGTGCCAGCAGCTTAGGCGAGGGGAGTGAGCAGTTCTTC
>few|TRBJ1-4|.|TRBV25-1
CASSPDRLERPRDEKLFF
TGTGCCAGCAGTCCGGACAGATTGGAGCGACCTCGAGATGAAAAACTGTTTTTT
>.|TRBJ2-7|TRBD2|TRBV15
CATSRARTSNYEQYF
TGTGCCACCAGCAGAGCCCGGACTAGCAACTACGAGCAGTACTTC
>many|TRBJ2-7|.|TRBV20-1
CSARDPSGQTYEQYF
TGCAGTGCTAGAGACCCTAGCGGACAGACCTACGAGCAGTACTTC
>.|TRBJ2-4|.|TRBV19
CASSMSLAKNIQYF
TGTGCCAGTAGTATGAGTCTAGCCAAAAACATTCAGTACTTC
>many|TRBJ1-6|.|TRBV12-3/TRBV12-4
CASSAGSVGSPLHF
TGTGCCAGCAGCGCCGGGAGCGTTGGATCACCCCTCCACTTT
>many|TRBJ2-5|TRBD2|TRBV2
CASSVPGGETQYF
TGTGCCAGCAGTGTCCCGGGGGGGGAGACCCAGTACTTC
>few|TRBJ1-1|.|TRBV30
CAWSGGSGDTEAFF
TGTGCCTGGAGTGGAGGGAGTGGGGACACTGAAGCTTTCTTT
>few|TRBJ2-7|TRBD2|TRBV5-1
CASSVRGDYEQYF
TGCGCCAGCAGCGTCCGGGGGGACTACGAGCAGTACTTC
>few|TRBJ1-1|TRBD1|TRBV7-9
CASSSRQGRIEAFF
TGTGCCAGCAGCTCCCGACAGGGGCGTATTGAAGCTTTCTTT
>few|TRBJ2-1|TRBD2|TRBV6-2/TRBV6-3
CASSYLVSGGPYNEQFF
TGTGCCAGCAGTTACCTAGTTAGCGGGGGTCCTTACAATGAGCAGTTCTTC
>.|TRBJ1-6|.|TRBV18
CASSPDSGFVYNSPLHF
TGTGCCAGCTCACCGGACAGCGGCTTCGTCTATAATTCACCCCTCCACTTT
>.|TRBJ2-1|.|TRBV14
CASSQDPRGYNEQFF
TGTGCCAGCAGCCAAGATCCCCGGGGGTACAATGAGCAGTTCTTC
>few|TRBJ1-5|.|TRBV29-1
CSVVEGRQSINQPQHF
TGCAGCGTTGTGGAGGGAAGGCAAAGCATCAATCAGCCCCAGCATTTT
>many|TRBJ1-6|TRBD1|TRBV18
CASSPWTGAYNSPLHF
TGTGCCAGCTCACCGTGGACAGGGGCCTATAATTCACCCCTCCACTTT
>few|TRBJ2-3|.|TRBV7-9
CASSLGAADTQYF
TGTGCCAGCAGCCTGGGTGCTGCAGATACGCAGTATTTT
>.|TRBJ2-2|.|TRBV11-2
CASSLERTNTGELFF
TGTGCCAGCAGCTTAGAGCGTACGAACACCGGGGAGCTGTTTTTT
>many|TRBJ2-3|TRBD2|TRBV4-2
CASSQGLRGADTQYF
TGTGCCAGCAGCCAAGGCTTGCGGGGGGCGGATACGCAGTATTTT
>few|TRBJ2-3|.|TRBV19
CASRLRGLTSTDTQYF
TGTGCCAGTAGACTCCGGGGACTGACTAGCACAGATACGCAGTATTTT
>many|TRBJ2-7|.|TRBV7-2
CASSLVRGTNEQYF
TGTGCCAGCAGCCTCGTCAGGGGTACTAACGAGCAGTACTTC
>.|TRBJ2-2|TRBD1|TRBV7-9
CASSFNQGDAGELFF
TGTGCCAGCAGCTTTAATCAGGGGGATGCCGGGGAGCTGTTTTTT
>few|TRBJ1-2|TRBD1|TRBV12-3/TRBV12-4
CASSLTRGNYGYTF
TGTGCCAGCAGTTTAACCAGGGGGAACTATGGCTACACCTTC
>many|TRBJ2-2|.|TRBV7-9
CASSLSTNTGELFF
TGTGCCAGCAGCTTATCGACGAACACCGGGGAGCTGTTTTTT
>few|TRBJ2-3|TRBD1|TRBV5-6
CASSIPPQGSDTQYF
TGTGCCAGCAGCATACCCCCACAGGGGTCTGATACGCAGTATTTT
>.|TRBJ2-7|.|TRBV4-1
CASSQDEGTYEQYF
TGCGCCAGCAGCCAAGATGAGGGGACCTACGAGCAGTACTTC
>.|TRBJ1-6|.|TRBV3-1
CASSQVARDSPLHF
TGTGCCAGCAGCCAAGTGGCCAGGGACTCACCCCTCCACTTT
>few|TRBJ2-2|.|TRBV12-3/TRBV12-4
CASSGTRGTGELFF
TGTGCCAGCAGTGGGACCCGGGGGACCGGGGAGCTGTTTTTT
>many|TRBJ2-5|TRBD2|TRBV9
CASSFRLASRETQYF
TGTGCCAGCAGCTTCCGACTAGCGTCTCGCGAGACCCAGTACTTC
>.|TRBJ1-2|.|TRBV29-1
CSAPNQASYGYTF
TGCAGCGCACCTAACCAGGCGAGCTATGGCTACACCTTC